Listed below are T cell receptor beta chains from one sample, sequenced in a study of blood T cells in healthy people across ages. MiXCR, applied by TCRdb to the 5' RACE reads, yields one record per CDR3 protein. Here the sample spans over a million distinct CDR3 sequences, 59% being singletons. Sequenced input: blood. These receptors came from a man aged 18 to 30 in good health. The CDR3 runs from the conserved cysteine through the conserved F or W. Fields, in order: clone size, D gene, V gene, J gene, CDR3 protein, CDR3 DNA. The D gene is left open where the match is weak. A row's size may be missing; if present it is once, few, many or a size class.

>NA|NA|TRBV5-6|TRBJ2-7
CASTSGLGAYEQYF
TGTGCCAGCACTTCGGGGCTTGGCGCCTACGAGCAGTACTTC
>NA|NA|TRBV13|TRBJ2-7
CASSIQGTPYEQYF
TGTGCCAGCAGCATACAGGGAACCCCCTACGAGCAGTACTTC
>once|TRBD1|TRBV11-1|TRBJ1-1
CASSLAGTGVRLRRENTEAFF
TGTGCCAGCAGCTTAGCGGGGACAGGGGTAAGGTTGAGAAGGGAGAACACTGAAGCTTTCTTT
>NA|NA|TRBV7-9|TRBJ2-5
CASSIAQRTRGQETQYF
TGTGCCAGCAGCATAGCCCAAAGGACTAGGGGGCAAGAGACCCAGTACTTC
>NA|NA|TRBV4-3|TRBJ1-4
CASSQGSSVTGRNEKLFF
TGCGCCAGCAGCCAAGGTTCTTCAGTAACAGGGAGGAATGAAAAACTGTTTTTT
>few|NA|TRBV9|TRBJ2-7
CASSHGASGGYEQYF
TGTGCCAGCAGCCACGGGGCCTCTGGGGGTTACGAGCAGTACTTC
>once|TRBD2|TRBV5-1|TRBJ2-1
CASSLTTSENEQFF
TGCGCCAGCAGCTTGACGACTAGCGAGAATGAGCAGTTCTTC
>few|NA|TRBV4-1|TRBJ2-7
CASSQLSRTDYEQYF
TGCGCCAGCAGCCAGCTCTCTCGGACAGACTACGAGCAGTACTTC
>NA|TRBD1|TRBV20-1|TRBJ1-1
CSASTGGDTEAFF
TGCAGTGCTTCTACAGGGGGCGACACTGAAGCTTTCTTT
>few|TRBD2|TRBV29-1|TRBJ2-2
CSVLLAGGPGELFF
TGCAGCGTCCTACTAGCGGGAGGGCCCGGGGAGCTGTTTTTT
>few|NA|TRBV19|TRBJ2-3
CASSTSSTDTQYF
TGTGCCAGTAGTACCTCTAGCACAGATACGCAGTATTTT
>NA|NA|TRBV27|TRBJ1-5
CASSWDGSLGPQHF
TGTGCCAGCAGTTGGGACGGCTCCTTGGGGCCCCAGCATTTT
>NA|NA|TRBV20-1|TRBJ2-7
CSAGGDGTYEQYF
TGCAGTGCTGGAGGGGACGGGACCTACGAGCAGTACTTC
>NA|NA|TRBV20-1|TRBJ2-3
CSARDIITSTDTQYF
TGCAGTGCTAGAGACATCATTACTAGCACAGATACGCAGTATTTT
>NA|NA|TRBV29-1|TRBJ1-1
CSVLQGGSAEAFF
TGCAGCGTTCTTCAGGGAGGTAGCGCTGAAGCTTTCTTT
>NA|TRBD2|TRBV6-2/TRBV6-3|TRBJ2-1
CASSRRSGGEQFF
TGTGCCAGCAGTAGACGGAGCGGGGGAGAGCAGTTCTTC
>NA|NA|TRBV11-2|TRBJ2-7
CASSREGTPQYF
TGTGCCAGCAGCCGAGAGGGGACGCCCCAGTACTTC
>NA|TRBD1|TRBV18|TRBJ2-3
CASSPWQGDDTDTQYF
TGTGCCAGCTCACCATGGCAGGGGGATGACACAGATACGCAGTATTTT
>few|NA|TRBV4-3|TRBJ1-2
CASSPTPGTFGYTF
TGCGCCAGCAGCCCCACTCCGGGCACCTTCGGCTACACCTTC
>NA|NA|TRBV12-3/TRBV12-4|TRBJ1-6
CASRGEDSPLHF
TGTGCCAGCCGGGGCGAGGATTCACCCCTCCACTTT
>NA|NA|TRBV6-5|TRBJ1-6
CASGDLVSPLHF
TGTGCCAGCGGAGACCTGGTTTCACCCCTCCACTTT
>NA|NA|TRBV20-1|TRBJ2-1
CSASDGRDNEQFF
TGCAGTGCTAGTGATGGAAGGGACAATGAGCAGTTCTTC
>NA|NA|TRBV24-1|TRBJ1-1
CATSRGDNTEAFF
TGTGCCACCAGTAGGGGGGATAACACTGAAGCTTTCTTT
>NA|NA|TRBV6-1|TRBJ2-7
CASSVTVFSYEQYF
TGTGCCAGCAGTGTTACAGTCTTCTCCTACGAGCAGTACTTC
>NA|NA|TRBV20-1|TRBJ2-1
CSAYLLQTYNEQFF
TGCAGTGCATACCTTTTACAGACGTACAATGAGCAGTTCTTC
>NA|TRBD2|TRBV9|TRBJ2-7
CASSAAGGYEQYF
TGTGCCAGCAGCGCAGCGGGAGGCTACGAGCAGTACTTC
>once|TRBD1|TRBV7-8|TRBJ1-1
CASSSQGAANTEAFF
TGTGCCAGCAGCTCTCAGGGGGCGGCGAACACTGAAGCTTTCTTT
>NA|TRBD1|TRBV15|TRBJ1-2
CATSRGTGTKGYTF
TGTGCCACCAGCAGAGGGACAGGGACAAAAGGCTACACCTTC
>NA|TRBD2|TRBV14|TRBJ2-1
CASSLGTSGYEQFF
TGTGCCAGCAGCTTAGGGACTAGCGGCTATGAGCAGTTCTTC
>once|NA|TRBV5-1|TRBJ2-7
CASSLFPTDRDNAYEQYF
TGCGCCAGCAGCTTGTTTCCGACGGACAGAGATAACGCCTACGAGCAGTACTTC
>once|TRBD1|TRBV15|TRBJ2-1
CATRPTGVSLNEQFF
TGTGCCACCAGACCTACAGGGGTCAGCCTGAATGAGCAGTTCTTC
>NA|NA|TRBV20-1|TRBJ1-2
CSAPSDGYTF
TGCAGTGCCCCTTCAGATGGCTACACCTTC
>NA|NA|TRBV5-1|TRBJ1-2
CASSSDFYGYAF
TGCGCCAGCAGCTCGGACTTCTATGGCTACGCCTTC
>NA|TRBD1|TRBV29-1|TRBJ2-7
CSVLTGGRSSYEQYF
TGCAGCGTCCTCACAGGGGGAAGGTCCTCCTACGAGCAGTACTTC
>NA|NA|TRBV4-3|TRBJ2-2
CASSQEPAGTGELFF
TGCGCCAGCAGCCAAGAACCAGCAGGGACCGGGGAGCTGTTTTTT
>NA|NA|TRBV6-2/TRBV6-3|TRBJ2-1
CASSPPPRGAGHEQFF
TGTGCCAGCAGTCCCCCTCCGAGGGGCGCGGGGCATGAGCAGTTCTTC
>few|TRBD1|TRBV6-2/TRBV6-3|TRBJ1-2
CASSPPPGQGDYGYTF
TGTGCCAGCAGCCCTCCCCCAGGACAGGGAGACTATGGCTACACCTTC
>NA|TRBD2|TRBV4-3|TRBJ2-2
CASSQDFLAGGTNTGELFF
TGCGCCAGCAGCCAAGATTTTCTAGCGGGGGGAACGAACACCGGGGAGCTGTTTTTT
>few|NA|TRBV9|TRBJ1-2
CASSVGSGGPYGYTF
TGTGCCAGCAGCGTAGGATCGGGAGGCCCCTATGGCTACACCTTC
>NA|NA|TRBV4-1|TRBJ1-1
CASSPQPDWGTEAFF
TGCGCCAGCAGCCCTCAACCTGATTGGGGCACTGAAGCTTTCTTT
>NA|NA|TRBV9|TRBJ2-5
CASSQLELETQYF
TGTGCCAGCAGCCAACTAGAGCTGGAGACCCAGTACTTC
>NA|NA|TRBV2|TRBJ2-7
CASSPGGTGNYEQYF
TGTGCCAGCAGTCCCGGGGGGACAGGTAACTACGAGCAGTACTTC
>NA|NA|TRBV5-1|TRBJ1-5
CAGTPEGGDYQPQHF
TGCGCCGGCACCCCGGAAGGAGGGGACTATCAGCCCCAGCATTTT
>few|NA|TRBV4-2|TRBJ1-2
CASSQDTEGYYGYTF
TGTGCCAGCAGCCAAGACACGGAGGGCTACTATGGCTACACCTTC
>few|NA|TRBV27|TRBJ1-1
CASHTTTVMNTEAFF
TGTGCCAGCCACACCACGACAGTAATGAACACTGAAGCTTTCTTT
>NA|NA|TRBV6-6|TRBJ1-6
CASRNGPYNSPLHF
TGTGCCAGCAGGAACGGACCCTATAATTCACCCCTCCACTTT
>NA|NA|TRBV25-1|TRBJ1-6
CASSDPTGPYNSPLHF
TGTGCCAGCAGTGATCCGACAGGCCCCTATAATTCACCCCTCCACTTT
>NA|TRBD2|TRBV4-1|TRBJ2-1
CASSSGSGGPYNEQFF
TGCGCCAGCAGCTCCGGTAGCGGGGGCCCCTACAATGAGCAGTTCTTC
>NA|NA|TRBV27|TRBJ2-7
CASSRLATKGEQYF
TGTGCCAGCAGTCGGTTAGCGACAAAGGGGGAGCAGTACTTC
>few|TRBD1|TRBV27|TRBJ1-5
CASRSGQGAQPQHF
TGTGCCAGCAGATCGGGACAGGGAGCTCAGCCCCAGCATTTT
>few|TRBD2|TRBV11-2|TRBJ2-3
CASSLEGRGGDTQYF
TGTGCCAGCAGCTTAGAAGGGCGGGGAGGGGATACGCAGTATTTT
>NA|NA|TRBV6-6|TRBJ2-7
CASSVEPPYEQYF
TGTGCCAGCAGCGTTGAGCCTCCCTACGAGCAGTACTTC
>NA|TRBD1|TRBV20-1|TRBJ1-6
CSAVKTGGSPLHF
TGCAGTGCTGTTAAGACAGGGGGTTCACCCCTCCACTTT
>NA|TRBD2|TRBV20-1|TRBJ2-1
CSVGRSGRAENEQFF
TGCAGTGTCGGGAGAAGCGGGAGGGCTGAAAATGAGCAGTTCTTC
>NA|TRBD2|TRBV5-6|TRBJ2-3
CASSPGLAGSRHTQYF
TGTGCCAGCAGCCCTGGACTAGCGGGATCGCGGCATACGCAGTATTTT
>few|TRBD1|TRBV27|TRBJ2-4
CASSPTGQGIDIQYF
TGTGCCAGCAGTCCGACGGGACAGGGGATTGACATTCAGTACTTC
>NA|NA|TRBV29-1|TRBJ2-1
CSDLSSSYNEQFF
TGCAGCGATCTCTCAAGCTCCTACAATGAGCAGTTCTTC
>NA|NA|TRBV28|TRBJ1-1
CASSRALWEAFF
TGTGCCAGCAGTCGGGCGTTGTGGGAAGCTTTCTTT
>NA|NA|TRBV29-1|TRBJ1-2
CSVPGTLYGYTF
TGCAGCGTTCCGGGCACACTCTATGGCTACACCTTC